These T cell receptor beta chains were read from a single sample in a study of blood T cell repertoires in COVID-19. Some clones are missing from TCRdb's copy, which holds only in-frame ones; the method was immunoSEQ multiplex PCR. The table shows about 240,000 clones, with roughly 86% occurring only once. Input material: PBMCs or T cells enriched from blood (not recorded which). The receptors were sampled from a woman aged 35 to 49 with acute COVID-19. The CDR3 runs from the conserved cysteine through the conserved F or W. D genes are given only for firm matches. Part of the rows lack a size; the others show once, few, many or a class for expanded clones.

>NA|TRBV11-3|TRBJ1-2|NA
CASSSSLYGYTF
TGTGCCAGCAGCTCGAGCCTATATGGCTACACCTTC
>TRBD2|TRBV7-6|TRBJ2-1|NA
CATAVAGLDEQFF
TGTGCCACGGCAGTAGCGGGTCTTGATGAGCAGTTCTTC
>TRBD2|TRBV18|TRBJ2-1|NA
CASSPELAGGREQFF
TGTGCCAGCTCACCGGAACTAGCGGGAGGTCGGGAGCAGTTCTTC
>NA|TRBV7-3|TRBJ2-5|NA
CASSMDYQETQYF
TGTGCCAGCAGCATGGACTACCAAGAGACCCAGTACTTC
>NA|TRBV5-6|TRBJ2-7|once
CASSSGLLSSYEQYF
TGTGCCAGCAGCTCGGGACTCCTCAGCTCCTACGAGCAGTACTTC
>TRBD2|TRBV5-1|TRBJ2-5|NA
CASNRVRREGQETQYF
TGCGCCAGCAATAGGGTTAGGCGGGAGGGCCAAGAGACCCAGTACTTC
>NA|TRBV18|TRBJ2-3|NA
CASSPSSGSSTDTQYF
TGTGCCAGCTCACCAAGTAGCGGCTCTAGCACAGATACGCAGTATTTT
>TRBD2|TRBV5-1|TRBJ2-7|NA
CASSSSGRNEQYF
TGCGCCAGCAGCTCTAGCGGGAGGAACGAGCAGTACTTC
>TRBD1|TRBV11-2|TRBJ1-2|NA
CASSQPRDSSFRYGYTF
TGTGCCAGCAGCCAACCCCGGGACAGCTCCTTTAGGTATGGCTACACCTTC
>NA|TRBV7-9|TRBJ2-1|NA
CASRTTGEQFF
TGTGCCAGCAGAACTACCGGGGAGCAGTTCTTC
>NA|TRBV9|TRBJ2-1|NA
CASSVGQARRGNEQFF
TGTGCCAGCAGCGTAGGACAGGCAAGAAGGGGCAATGAGCAGTTCTTC
>TRBD2|TRBV5-5|TRBJ2-1|NA
CASSLGTSGYNEQFF
TGTGCCAGCAGCTTGGGGACTAGCGGCTACAATGAGCAGTTCTTC
>TRBD1|TRBV28|TRBJ1-5|NA
CASRGTGYQPQHF
TGTGCCAGCAGAGGGACAGGGTATCAGCCCCAGCATTTT
>NA|TRBV3-1/TRBV3-2|TRBJ2-7|NA
CASSQDALPGSEQYF
TGTGCCAGCAGCCAAGACGCATTACCGGGGAGCGAGCAGTACTTC
>NA|TRBV7-9|TRBJ2-1|NA
CASSLSQEDEQFF
TGTGCCAGCAGCTTATCACAAGAGGATGAGCAGTTCTTC
>NA|TRBV25-1|TRBJ1-6|NA
CASRDSSYNSPLHF
TGTGCCAGTCGCGACAGTTCCTATAATTCACCCCTCCACTTT
>TRBD1|TRBV19|TRBJ1-5|NA
CATWDRRQGQNQPQHF
TGTGCCACCTGGGACCGAAGACAGGGCCAGAATCAGCCCCAGCATTTT
>TRBD1|TRBV4-2|TRBJ1-4|NA
CASSHNVGTGNEKLFF
TGTGCCAGCAGCCACAACGTCGGGACAGGGAACGAAAAACTGTTTTTT
>TRBD2|TRBV19|TRBJ2-1|once
CASSLTLAGSSYNEQFF
TGTGCCAGTAGTCTCACACTAGCGGGTAGCTCCTACAATGAGCAGTTCTTC
>TRBD1|TRBV5-1|TRBJ2-5|NA
CASSPGQGPQETQYF
TGCGCCAGCAGCCCGGGACAGGGGCCACAAGAGACCCAGTACTTC
>TRBD2|TRBV11-2|TRBJ2-7|NA
CASSSTAGVEQYF
TGTGCCAGCAGCTCGACCGCGGGAGTCGAGCAGTACTTC
>NA|TRBV6-1|TRBJ2-5|NA
CASSEGEGVGETQYF
TGTGCCAGCAGTGAAGGAGAGGGGGTGGGAGAGACCCAGTACTTC
>TRBD1|TRBV6-5|TRBJ1-4|NA
CASSPLGQDEKLFF
TGTGCCAGCAGTCCCCTAGGACAGGATGAAAAACTGTTTTTT
>TRBD1|TRBV27|TRBJ1-2|NA
CASSLFGQGGRGYTF
TGTGCCAGCAGTTTATTTGGACAGGGTGGACGTGGCTACACCTTC
>NA|TRBV19|TRBJ1-2|NA
CASSTRYTTDRSPYGYTF
TGTGCCAGTTCCACTCGATACACCACAGACAGGAGTCCCTATGGCTACACCTTC
>NA|TRBV9|TRBJ2-2|NA
CASSVERERRELFF
TGTGCCAGCAGCGTGGAACGGGAGAGGCGGGAGCTGTTTTTT
>TRBD2|TRBV7-3|TRBJ2-1|NA
CASSLTAGYEQFF
TGTGCCAGCAGCTTAACAGCGGGGTATGAGCAGTTCTTC
>NA|TRBV5-1|TRBJ2-2|once
CASSLPGLAGELFF
TGCGCCAGCAGCTTGCCAGGGCTAGCCGGGGAGCTGTTTTTT
>TRBD1|TRBV28|TRBJ1-6|once
CASSSTGTVGSPLHF
TGTGCCAGCAGTTCGACCGGGACAGTAGGTTCACCCCTCCACTTT
>NA|TRBV15|TRBJ2-3|NA
CATSMGGSSTDTQYF
TGTGCCACCAGCATGGGCGGGTCTAGCACAGATACGCAGTATTTT
>TRBD1|TRBV10-3|TRBJ1-2|NA
CATSVGTGGNYGYTF
TGTGCCACCTCAGTGGGGACAGGGGGTAACTATGGCTACACCTTC
>TRBD2|TRBV28|TRBJ2-5|NA
CASSLERAGGETQYF
TGTGCCAGCAGTTTAGAGAGAGCGGGAGGAGAGACCCAGTACTTC
>NA|TRBV6-5|TRBJ2-7|NA
CASRRDFGAYEQYF
TGTGCCAGCCGTAGGGACTTCGGGGCCTACGAGCAGTACTTC
>NA|TRBV7-6|TRBJ2-1|NA
CASSRTSYNEQFF
TGTGCCAGCAGCCGAACTAGCTACAATGAGCAGTTCTTC
>TRBD1|TRBV7-9|TRBJ2-5|NA
CASSLADRVVGETQYF
TGTGCCAGCAGCTTAGCGGACAGGGTTGTCGGAGAGACCCAGTACTTC
>NA|TRBV11-3|TRBJ2-1|NA
CASSSRRGNEQFF
TGTGCCAGCAGCTCGAGAAGGGGGAATGAGCAGTTCTTC
>NA|TRBV11-2|TRBJ2-5|NA
CASSFQTSREETQYF
TGTGCCAGCAGCTTCCAGACTTCGAGGGAGGAGACCCAGTACTTC
>NA|TRBV7-2|TRBJ2-1|NA
CASRAPGGYNEQFF
TGTGCCAGCAGGGCCCCAGGGGGGTACAATGAGCAGTTCTTC
>TRBD1|TRBV29-1|TRBJ1-1|NA
CSVYRGGNTEAFF
TGCAGCGTCTACAGGGGTGGGAACACTGAAGCTTTCTTT
>TRBD1|TRBV25-1|TRBJ1-6|NA
CASSGDRVRHLHF
TGTGCCAGCAGTGGGGACAGGGTGCGTCACCTCCACTTT
>TRBD2|TRBV11-3|TRBJ2-2|NA
CASSLRETSESGELFF
TGTGCCAGCAGCTTAAGGGAGACTAGCGAGAGCGGGGAGCTGTTTTTT
>TRBD1|TRBV19|TRBJ1-1|few
CATRDREAFF
TGTGCCACAAGGGACAGGGAGGCTTTCTTT
>TRBD2|TRBV24-1|TRBJ2-1|NA
CATSEVVPSGRRNEQFF
TGTGCCACCAGTGAGGTTGTGCCTAGCGGGAGGCGAAATGAGCAGTTCTTC
>NA|TRBV28|TRBJ1-6|NA
CASRGAYSPLHF
TGTGCCAGCAGGGGGGCCTATTCACCCCTCCACTTT
>NA|TRBV11-2|TRBJ2-1|NA
CASSLGGTVEYNEQFF
TGTGCCAGCAGCTTAGGGGGCACGGTGGAGTACAATGAGCAGTTCTTC
>NA|TRBV5-1|TRBJ2-7|few
CASSLVQGNYEQYF
TGCGCCAGCAGCTTGGTACAGGGTAACTACGAGCAGTACTTC
>NA|TRBV5-4|TRBJ1-3|NA
CASSRGTASGNTIYF
TGTGCCAGCAGTCGGGGTACAGCCTCTGGAAACACCATATATTTT
>TRBD1|TRBV6-1|TRBJ1-1|NA
CASSEAGTGEFTEAFF
TGTGCCAGCAGTGAAGCGGGGACAGGGGAGTTCACTGAAGCTTTCTTT